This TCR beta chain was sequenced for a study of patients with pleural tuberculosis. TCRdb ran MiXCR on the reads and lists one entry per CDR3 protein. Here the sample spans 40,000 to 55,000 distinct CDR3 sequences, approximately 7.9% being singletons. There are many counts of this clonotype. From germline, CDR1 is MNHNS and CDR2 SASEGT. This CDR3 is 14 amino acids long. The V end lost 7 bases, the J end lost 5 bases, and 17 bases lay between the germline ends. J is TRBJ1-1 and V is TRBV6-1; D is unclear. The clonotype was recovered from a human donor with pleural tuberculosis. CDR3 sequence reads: CASNPGEGRTEAFF. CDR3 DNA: TGTGCCAGCAATCCTGGGGAAGGGAGGACTGAAGCTTTCTTT.